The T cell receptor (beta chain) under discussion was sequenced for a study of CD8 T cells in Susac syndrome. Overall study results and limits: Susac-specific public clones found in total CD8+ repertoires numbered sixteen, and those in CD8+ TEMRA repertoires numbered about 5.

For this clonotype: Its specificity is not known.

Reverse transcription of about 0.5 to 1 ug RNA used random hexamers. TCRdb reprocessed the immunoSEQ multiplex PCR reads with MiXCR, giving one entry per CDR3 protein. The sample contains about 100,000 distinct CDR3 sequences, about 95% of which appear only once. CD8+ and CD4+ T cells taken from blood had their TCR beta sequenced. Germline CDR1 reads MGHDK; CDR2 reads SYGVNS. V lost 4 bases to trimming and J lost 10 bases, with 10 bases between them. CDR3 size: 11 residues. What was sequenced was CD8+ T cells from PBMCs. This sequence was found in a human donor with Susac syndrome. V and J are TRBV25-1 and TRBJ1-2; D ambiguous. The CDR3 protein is CASSAGFDYTF. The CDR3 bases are TGTGCCAGCAGTGCTGGGTTTGACTACACCTTC.